These T cell receptor beta chains were read from a single sample in a study of blood T cell repertoires in COVID-19. Generated by immunoSEQ multiplex PCR, the TCRdb table keeps only in-frame clones and is missing some. The table lists roughly 290,000 clones, around 89% of them singletons, with about 0.8% in the top ten. The source material was peripheral blood. The receptor source for this set is a man aged 25-40 years with acute or convalescent COVID-19. Each CDR3 is given with its conserved first and last residue. A D gene is named only where the DNA matches it firmly. Only part of the rows carry a size: once, few, many, or a class if the clone is expanded.

D gene | CDR3 length | J gene | clone size | V gene | CDR3 protein | CDR3 DNA
NA | 15 | TRBJ1-5 | NA | TRBV2 | CASRRTENYNQPQHF | TGTGCCAGCCGTCGGACAGAGAATTACAATCAGCCCCAGCATTTT
TRBD2 | 17 | TRBJ2-5 | NA | TRBV29-1 | CSVLGGGRRGFQETQYF | TGCAGCGTTCTCGGCGGGGGGAGGAGGGGCTTTCAAGAGACCCAGTACTTC
TRBD2 | 15 | TRBJ2-2 | once | TRBV4-2 | CASSQQAGGTGELFF | TGTGCCAGCAGCCAACAAGCGGGGGGGACCGGGGAGCTGTTTTTT
TRBD1 | 13 | TRBJ2-7 | NA | TRBV6-5 | CASTRGTGGEQYF | TGTGCCAGCACCCGGGGGACAGGTGGCGAGCAGTACTTC
NA | 17 | TRBJ1-1 | NA | TRBV4-2 | CASSRRGGWTENTEAFF | TGTGCCAGCAGCCGAAGGGGGGGCTGGACAGAGAACACTGAAGCTTTCTTT
NA | 11 | TRBJ2-3 | NA | TRBV29-1 | CSVETGDTQYF | TGCAGCGTTGAAACGGGAGATACGCAGTATTTT
NA | 13 | TRBJ1-1 | NA | TRBV3-1/TRBV3-2 | CASSRTENTEAFF | TGTGCCAGCAGCCGGACAGAGAACACTGAAGCTTTCTTT
NA | 14 | TRBJ1-1 | NA | TRBV21-1 | CASRHDSGGFEAFF | TGTGCCAGCAGACACGACAGTGGAGGGTTTGAAGCTTTCTTT
NA | 14 | TRBJ2-3 | NA | TRBV7-9 | CASSKTGRWDTQYF | TGTGCCAGCAGCAAGACAGGCCGCTGGGATACGCAGTATTTT
TRBD1 | 16 | TRBJ1-1 | NA | TRBV19 | CASSPRQGARGTEAFF | TGTGCCAGTAGTCCTAGACAGGGGGCGCGAGGGACTGAAGCTTTCTTT
TRBD2 | 15 | TRBJ2-1 | NA | TRBV5-5 | CASSLWTGGGNEQFF | TGTGCCAGCAGCTTGTGGACGGGAGGAGGGAATGAGCAGTTCTTC
NA | 13 | TRBJ1-2 | NA | TRBV2 | CASSDRAGDGYTF | TGTGCCAGCAGTGACAGGGCAGGGGATGGCTACACCTTC
TRBD1 | 15 | TRBJ1-2 | NA | TRBV5-1 | CASSWRGQGLDGYTF | TGCGCCAGCAGCTGGAGGGGACAGGGATTAGACGGCTACACCTTC
TRBD1 | 15 | TRBJ2-1 | NA | TRBV28 | CASSFRDRGLNEQFF | TGTGCCAGCAGTTTCCGGGACAGGGGGCTAAATGAGCAGTTCTTC
NA | 13 | TRBJ2-1 | NA | TRBV6-4 | CASSASVYNEQFF | TGTGCCAGCAGTGCTAGCGTCTACAATGAGCAGTTCTTC
TRBD1 | 14 | TRBJ2-3 | NA | TRBV6-5 | CATSRGTRTDTQYF | TGTGCCACCTCCAGGGGGACACGCACAGATACGCAGTATTTT
TRBD1 | 16 | TRBJ1-4 | NA | TRBV6-6 | CASSRQGVRTNEKLFF | TGTGCCAGCAGCCGACAGGGGGTGAGGACTAATGAAAAACTGTTTTTT
NA | 14 | TRBJ2-5 | NA | TRBV25-1 | CASSEFVGLETQYF | TGTGCCAGCAGTGAATTTGTGGGCTTGGAGACCCAGTACTTC
NA | 15 | TRBJ2-4 | NA | TRBV2 | CASRYGHLAKNIQYF | TGTGCCAGCAGATATGGACATCTAGCCAAAAACATTCAGTACTTC